A single sample gave rise to the 6 T cell receptor beta chains below, sequenced in a study of OX40 agonist ivuxolimab in advanced cancers. Some clones are missing from TCRdb's copy, which holds only in-frame ones; the method was immunoSEQ multiplex PCR. The sample carries approximately 160,000 clones, approximately 94% recorded once. The sample was CD4+ or CD8+ T cells sorted from blood, taken in a trial of the OX40 agonist ivuxolimab. The receptors derive from an adult with an advanced solid tumor such as melanoma, head and neck, liver or kidney cancer.

The genes are TRBV29-1 and TRBJ1-2; tentatively, D is TRBD1 (6 bases). V was clipped by 4 bases and J by 4 bases, with 22 bases between them. This CDR3 is 16 amino acids long. CDR1 and CDR2 (germline): SQVTM, ANQGSEA. The CDR3 DNA sequence: TGCAGCGTTGGTGGGGGGCTCGACCCCGGGGGCTATGGCTACACCTTC. It is translated as CSVGGGLDPGGYGYTF.

The chain carries TRBV5-1 and TRBJ2-1, with D possibly being TRBD2 (5 bases). Germline V gene lookup returns CDR1 SGHRS and CDR2 YFSETQ. CDR3 length: 16 residues. V shed 5 bases and J shed 0 bases, with 15 bases lying between them. The CDR3 here is CASSRGLFVSYNEQFF. The CDR3 nucleotides are TGCGCCAGCAGTCGAGGACTTTTCGTCTCCTACAATGAGCAGTTCTTC.

The chain employs TRBV7-9 and TRBJ2-5; 8 nucleotides line up with TRBD1. Germline assignment: CDR1 SEHNR and CDR2 FQNEAQ (reference sequence). CDR3 size: 15 residues. V lost 3 bases, J lost 4 bases, and 7 bases stayed unmatched. DNA of the CDR3: TGTGCCAGCAGCTTCGGGGCAGGGGGCCGAGAGACCCAGTACTTC. Protein product: CASSFGAGGRETQYF. Based on the CDR3 plus reference TRBV7-9 and TRBJ2-5, the full variable domain is DTGVSQNPRHKITKRGQNVTFRCDPISEHNRLYWYRQTLGQGPEFLTYFQNEAQLEKSRLLSDRFSAERPKGSFSTLEIQRTEQGDSAMYLCASSFGAGGRETQYFGPGTRLLVL.

The chain recombines TRBV6-5 with TRBJ1-1; the D gene is possibly TRBD1 (5 bases). This CDR3 comprises 14 residues. Germline V CDR1 and CDR2: MNHEY, SVGAGI. V was cut by 5 bases and J by 2 bases, with 12 bases left in between. The CDR3 reads CASSTPTVNTEAFF. CDR3 sequence (DNA): TGTGCCAGCAGTACACCGACAGTCAACACTGAAGCTTTCTTT.

The rearrangement links TRBV6-5 to TRBJ2-7; no reliable D call. Trimming pared 11 bases from V and 3 bases from J, leaving 20 bases between. The CDR3 loop spans 14 amino acids. In germline, CDR1 is MNHEY, CDR2 SVGAGI. The CDR3 DNA follows: TGTGCCCGAAAGCAGGTGGGTCCCGACTACGAGCAGTACTTC. Its protein product is CARKQVGPDYEQYF.

A few counts support this clone. The CDR3 is CASSPTQGSQETQYF. CDR3 DNA sequence: TGTGCCAGCAGCCCTACACAGGGGTCCCAAGAGACCCAGTACTTC. V is TRBV14 and J is TRBJ2-5; TRBD1 matches at 7 bases. CDR3 size: 15 residues. The junction had 6 bases not matched to a gene; V was cut back by 4 bases and J by 1 base. Germline CDR1 and CDR2: SGHDN and FVKESK.